A single sample gave rise to the 10 T cell receptor beta chains below, sequenced in a study of blood T cell repertoires in COVID-19. The method was immunoSEQ multiplex PCR; TCRdb's version includes in-frame clones alone and lacks a portion of them. The table records about 390,000 clones, around nine tenths of them present only once. The sample comprised PBMCs or T cells enriched from blood (not recorded which). The receptors were gathered from a woman aged 50 to 60 who had recovered from COVID-19.

This clone was found once. The V gene is TRBV28, the J gene TRBJ1-2; TRBD1 is a possible D gene (6 bases). CDR1 is MDHEN and CDR2 is SYDVKM in the germline V gene. V dropped 6 bases and J dropped 8 bases, with 13 bases sitting between them. The CDR3 consists of 12 residues. The CDR3 region is CASRRQAAGYTF. DNA for the CDR3: TGTGCCAGCAGGAGACAGGCCGCCGGCTACACCTTC.

V usage is TRBV30 and J usage is TRBJ2-1, with a weak D call TRBD1 (5 bases). The CDR3 is made up of 14 amino acids. CDR1 is GTSNPN and CDR2 is SVGIG in the germline V gene (reference sequence). Trimming pared 3 bases from V and 2 bases from J, leaving 11 bases between. CDR3 loop: CAWRNPGTYNEQFF. The CDR3 DNA reads TGTGCCTGGAGAAATCCAGGGACCTACAATGAGCAGTTCTTC.

In its sample, this clone was seen once. The V gene is TRBV27, the J gene TRBJ1-6; D is perhaps TRBD1 (5 bases). The CDR3 loop spans 17 amino acids. V lost 1 base, J lost 8 bases, and 18 bases lay in between. Germline CDR1 and CDR2: MNHEY and SMNVEV (reference sequence). Here the CDR3 DNA reads TGTGCCAGCAGTTTATTGGGTATTAGGGGTGGTGATTCACCCCTCCACTTT. It codes for CASSLLGIRGGDSPLHF.

The chain employs TRBV7-8 and TRBJ1-3; 10 bases align to TRBD1. The CDR3 runs 21 residues. Trimming at V came to 2 bases and at J to 4 bases, leaving 20 bases not matched to a gene. Germline V gene sequence: CDR1 SGHVS, CDR2 FQNEAQ. CDR3 nucleotides: TGTGCCAGCAGCTTACAAGTCCCGGGACAGGGGAGGCTAGGTATAGGAAACACCATATATTTT. Its translation is CASSLQVPGQGRLGIGNTIYF.

The chain carries TRBV28 and TRBJ1-5; maybe TRBD1 (6 bases). The CDR3 is 16 residues long. The germline V gene has CDR1 MDHEN and CDR2 SYDVKM. V lost 8 bases and J lost 2, with 19 bases in between. The CDR3 here is CASDEQGLRGNQPQHF. The CDR3 bases are TGTGCCAGCGACGAACAGGGCCTTCGGGGCAATCAGCCCCAGCATTTT.

This clone was recorded only once. CDR3 residues: CASSMEGRGVTNEKLFF. For the CDR3, the DNA is TGTGCCAGTAGTATGGAGGGACGGGGGGTAACTAATGAAAAACTGTTTTTT. J is TRBJ1-4 and V is TRBV19; the D gene is possibly TRBD1 (5 bases). Germline CDR1 and CDR2: LNHDA and SQIVND (reference sequence). This CDR3 comprises 17 residues. Trimming took off 3 bases at V and 1 base at J, with 15 bases between the two ends.

Notes on this clone: The same CDR3 also results from other DNA sequences found in this sample. The chain carries TRBV27 and TRBJ1-1; the D is unclear. Germline CDR1 is MNHEY and CDR2 is SMNVEV (reference sequence). Trimming stripped 5 bases from V and 3 bases from J, with 10 bases between. The CDR3 is made up of 13 amino acids. The CDR3 here is CASSPRGDTEAFF. The CDR3 DNA follows: TGTGCCAGCAGTCCACGGGGAGACACTGAAGCTTTCTTT.

The rearrangement links TRBV7-9 to TRBJ2-5, with no clear D. Trimming cost V 1 base and J 4 bases, with 4 bases left between them. This CDR3 spans 12 amino acids. The germline V gene encodes CDR1 SEHNR and CDR2 FQNEAQ (reference sequence). The CDR3 region has the DNA TGTGCCAGCAGCTTAGTATCAGAGACCCAGTACTTC. This sequence encodes CASSLVSETQYF.

This clone has just one count. The V gene is TRBV11-2, the J gene TRBJ2-5, with 10 bases fitting TRBD2. Per germline, CDR1 SGHAT and CDR2 FQNNGV. Germline trimming cut 2 bases from V and 3 bases from J; bases unmatched to any gene: 9. This CDR3 spans 17 amino acids. The CDR3 region is CASSLTSGENPKETQYF. CDR3 nucleotide sequence: TGTGCCAGCAGCTTAACTAGCGGGGAGAATCCAAAAGAGACCCAGTACTTC.

The chain is built from TRBV19 and TRBJ1-3; D perhaps matches TRBD1 (6 bases). Deletions cut 5 bases from V and 0 bases from J, with 20 bases between. CDR3 size: 18 residues. Germline CDR1 reads LNHDA; CDR2 reads SQIVND (reference sequence). The CDR3 spells CASSPLDRTVFSGNTIYF. CDR3 nucleotides: TGTGCCAGTAGTCCCTTAGACCGGACAGTCTTCTCTGGAAACACCATATATTTT.